These 13 T cell receptor beta chains were sequenced from one sample in a study of T cell repertoires in cytomegalovirus infection. TCRdb reprocessed the reads with MiXCR, giving one entry per CDR3 protein. The data hold more than 250,000 distinct CDR3 sequences, with 12% to 15% observed a single time. Sequenced sample: PBMCs. The receptor set was obtained from a human donor in good health (CMV status not recorded). Some clones in this sample may be carry-over from other donors' samples.

The J gene is TRBJ2-7, the V gene TRBV20-1; 7 bases are shared with TRBD2. This CDR3 has 13 residues. Germline V gives CDR1 DFQATT, CDR2 SNEGSKA (reference sequence). Trimming removed 3 bases from V and 4 bases from J; junction bases left unmatched: 6. The CDR3 reads CSASPLAKYEQYF. As DNA, the CDR3 is TGCAGTGCTAGCCCACTAGCGAAATACGAGCAGTACTTC.

The rearrangement uses TRBV19 and TRBJ1-1; D is ambiguous. Germline lookup yields CDR1 LNHDA and CDR2 SQIVND (reference sequence). Between the trimmed V and J ends, which lost 5 bases and 3 bases, there was a span of 13 bases. CDR3 length equals 14 residues. The CDR3 here is CASSRAGVYTEAFF. CDR3 DNA: TGTGCCAGTAGTCGTGCAGGCGTCTACACTGAAGCTTTCTTT.

This chain uses TRBV6-5 with TRBJ1-1; no clear D. The CDR3 spans 14 residues. The ends were cut back, 6 bases at V and 0 bases at J, with 11 bases in the middle. CDR1 MNHEY and CDR2 SVGAGI come from the germline V gene. The CDR3 sequence: CASSYRSVNTEAFF. In DNA form, the CDR3 reads TGTGCCAGCAGCTACCGTAGTGTGAACACTGAAGCTTTCTTT.

In the case of this clonotype: Its ends do not fully match the called genes, so a read error is possible. The chain joins TRBV20-1 to TRBJ2-7; weak D call: TRBD2 (6 bases). This CDR3 spans 13 amino acids. Germline V lookup: CDR1 DFQATT, CDR2 SNEGSKA (reference sequence). Here the CDR3 reads CSASKGLPYEQYF. For the CDR3, the DNA is TGCAGTGCTAGTAAGGGACTTCCCTATGAGCAGTACTTC.

V is TRBV15 and J is TRBJ1-1, with a weak D call TRBD1 (5 bases). Trimming cost V 5 bases and J 3 bases, with 16 bases left between them. CDR3 length equals 15 residues. Germline V lookup: CDR1 LNHNV, CDR2 YYDKDF (reference sequence). CDR3 sequence reads: CATSGTDKGHTEAFF. CDR3 sequence (DNA): TGTGCCACCAGCGGTACAGACAAGGGGCACACTGAAGCTTTCTTT.

The table lists this clonotype with many counts. The chain joins TRBV7-2 to TRBJ2-7, with D perhaps TRBD2 (6 bases). V lost 1 base, J lost 1 base, and 14 bases lay in between. The CDR3 is 16 amino acids. Germline assignment: CDR1 SGHTA and CDR2 FQGNSA. CDR3 nucleotide sequence: TGTGCCAGCAGCTTAGGGATTAGCGGAGGATCCTACGAGCAGTACTTC. This encodes CASSLGISGGSYEQYF. The whole variable domain, remainder taken from reference TRBV7-2 and TRBJ2-7, is GAGVSQSPSNKVTEKGKDVELRCDPISGHTALYWYRQSLGQGLEFLIYFQGNSAPDKSGLPSDRFSAERTGGSVSTLTIQRTQQEDSAVYLCASSLGISGGSYEQYFGPGTRLTVT.

This rearrangement joins TRBV20-1 to TRBJ2-7, with TRBD2 as a possible D gene (6 bases). This CDR3 contains 14 residues. Germline CDR1 reads DFQATT; CDR2 reads SNEGSKA (reference sequence). The V end was cut by 0 bases, the J end by 0 bases, with 9 bases between. This CDR3 is CSAREAGRSYEQYF. The CDR3 bases are TGCAGTGCTAGAGAGGCGGGGCGCTCCTACGAGCAGTACTTC.

Ten or more counts support this clonotype. Here the CDR3 DNA reads TGTGCCAGTAGTATTAGGGGACACTCCTCCCAAGAGACCCAGTACTTC. This codes for CASSIRGHSSQETQYF. The J gene is TRBJ2-5, the V gene TRBV19; tentatively, D is TRBD1 (6 bases). The CDR3 has 16 residues. Per germline, CDR1 LNHDA and CDR2 SQIVND (reference sequence). V lost 3 bases and J lost 1, with 15 bases in between.

This clonotype has a count of ten or more. The CDR3 DNA reads as TGTGCCAGTCTCCAGACAGGGGGCACTGAAGCTTTCTTT. Translation: CASLQTGGTEAFF. The J gene is TRBJ1-1, the V gene TRBV19; 9 positions match TRBD1. The germline gives CDR1 LNHDA, CDR2 SQIVND (reference sequence). There are 13 residues in the CDR3. Unmatched junction bases numbered 5, after V lost 8 bases and J lost 4 bases.

This chain links TRBV12-3 or TRBV12-4 with TRBJ2-2; 7 nucleotides line up with TRBD2. The CDR3 length is 13 residues. The V and J ends lost 4 bases and 7 bases, in that order; junction bases with no gene match: 3. The DNA for the CDR3 is TGTGCCAGCAGTTGGGGGGGTGGCGGGGAGCTGTTTTTT. Protein sequence: CASSWGGGGELFF.

This clonotype was counted at least ten times. The junction does not match germline at one end; this may be a read error. V gene TRBV6-2 or TRBV6-3 combines with J gene TRBJ2-1, with TRBD2 identical over 13 bases. Germline V gene data show CDR1 as MNHEY and CDR2 as SVGEGT. The length of the CDR3 is 15 residues. CDR3 region: CASSYAGLAGDSRLF. In nucleotides, the CDR3 is TGTGCCAGCAGTTACGCCGGACTAGCGGGAGACTCTCGACTCTTC.

This clonotype has a handful of counts. With a much larger clone just one base away, this may be a read error. The chain carries TRBV6-4 and TRBJ1-1; D is unclear. Deletions cut 6 bases from V and 1 base from J, with 9 bases between. Germline CDR1 reads MRHNA; CDR2 reads SNTAGT. This CDR3 has 13 residues. CDR3 loop: CASSVAENTEAFF. The CDR3 region has the DNA TGTGCCAGCAGCGTAGCCGAGAACACTGAAGCTTTCTTT.

V is TRBV20-1 and J is TRBJ2-5; D is uncertain. Germline V lookup: CDR1 DFQATT, CDR2 SNEGSKA (reference sequence). The CDR3 is made up of 14 amino acids. Trimming left V 3 bases short and J 7 bases short, with 18 bases between. In DNA, the CDR3 is TGCAGTGCTAGTCGAGCACTTGTGTATGGGACCCAGTACTTC. It yields the protein CSASRALVYGTQYF.